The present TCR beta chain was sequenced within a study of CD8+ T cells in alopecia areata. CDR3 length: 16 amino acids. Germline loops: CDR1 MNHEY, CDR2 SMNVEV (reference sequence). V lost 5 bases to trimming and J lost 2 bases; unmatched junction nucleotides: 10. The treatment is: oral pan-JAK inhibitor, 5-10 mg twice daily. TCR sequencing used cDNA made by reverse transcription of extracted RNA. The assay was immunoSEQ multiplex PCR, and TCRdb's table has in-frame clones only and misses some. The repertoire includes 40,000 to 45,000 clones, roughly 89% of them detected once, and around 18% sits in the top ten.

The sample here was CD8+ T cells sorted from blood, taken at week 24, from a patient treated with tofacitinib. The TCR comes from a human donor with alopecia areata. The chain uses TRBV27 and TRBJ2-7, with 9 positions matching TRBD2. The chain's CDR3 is CASSGPGKRGAYEQYF. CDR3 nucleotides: TGTGCCAGCAGTGGCCCTGGGAAGCGGGGGGCCTACGAGCAGTACTTC.